The clone carrying this T cell receptor beta chain was recorded once. As for treatment: around 19 received Ad26.COV2.S at low or high dose, single or two shots; 5 received placebo; per-sample allocation not given. Samples were taken on day 63 after the first vaccine or placebo injection. V lost 7 bases and J 7 bases, leaving 11 bases between the germline ends. The CDR3 totals 11 residues. In germline, CDR1 is SGHRS, CDR2 YFSETQ. These data come from a study of Ad26.COV2.S vaccination and SARS-CoV-2 variants. Study context: It was the COV1001 Ad26.COV2.S trial arm that included the donor.

The data were produced by immunoSEQ multiplex PCR, yet TCRdb's version contains in-frame clones alone and is incomplete. Seen here are about 350,000 clones, about 85% observed once, and the top ten hold about 6.4%. The sequence was obtained from a person between 18 and 65 years old who received the Ad26.COV2.S COVID-19 vaccine or a placebo. The chain recombines TRBV5-1 with TRBJ2-5, with D tentatively TRBD2 (6 bases). The sequenced sample was peripheral blood, obtained in a trial of Ad26.COV2.S vaccine versus placebo. The DNA of the CDR3 is TGCGCCAGCCGCCAGGAGGGGACCCAGTACTTC. Translating it yields CASRQEGTQYF.